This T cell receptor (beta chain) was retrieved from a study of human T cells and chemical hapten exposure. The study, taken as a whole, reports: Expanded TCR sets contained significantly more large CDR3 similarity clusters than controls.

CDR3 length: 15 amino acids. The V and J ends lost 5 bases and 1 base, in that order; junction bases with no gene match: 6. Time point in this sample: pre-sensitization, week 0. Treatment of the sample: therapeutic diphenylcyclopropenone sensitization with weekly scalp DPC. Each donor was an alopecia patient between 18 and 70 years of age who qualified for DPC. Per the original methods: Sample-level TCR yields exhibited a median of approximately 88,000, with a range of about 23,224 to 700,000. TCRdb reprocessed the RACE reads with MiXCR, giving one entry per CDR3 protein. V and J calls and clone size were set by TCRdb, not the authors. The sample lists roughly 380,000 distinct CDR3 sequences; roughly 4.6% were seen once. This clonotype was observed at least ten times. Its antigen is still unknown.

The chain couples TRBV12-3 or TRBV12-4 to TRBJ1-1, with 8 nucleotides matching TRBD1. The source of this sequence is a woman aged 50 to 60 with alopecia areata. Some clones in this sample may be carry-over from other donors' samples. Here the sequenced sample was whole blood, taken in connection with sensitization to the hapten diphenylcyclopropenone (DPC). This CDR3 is CASSPAGTGNTEAFF. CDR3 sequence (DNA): TGTGCCAGCAGTCCAGCCGGGACAGGGAACACTGAAGCTTTCTTT.